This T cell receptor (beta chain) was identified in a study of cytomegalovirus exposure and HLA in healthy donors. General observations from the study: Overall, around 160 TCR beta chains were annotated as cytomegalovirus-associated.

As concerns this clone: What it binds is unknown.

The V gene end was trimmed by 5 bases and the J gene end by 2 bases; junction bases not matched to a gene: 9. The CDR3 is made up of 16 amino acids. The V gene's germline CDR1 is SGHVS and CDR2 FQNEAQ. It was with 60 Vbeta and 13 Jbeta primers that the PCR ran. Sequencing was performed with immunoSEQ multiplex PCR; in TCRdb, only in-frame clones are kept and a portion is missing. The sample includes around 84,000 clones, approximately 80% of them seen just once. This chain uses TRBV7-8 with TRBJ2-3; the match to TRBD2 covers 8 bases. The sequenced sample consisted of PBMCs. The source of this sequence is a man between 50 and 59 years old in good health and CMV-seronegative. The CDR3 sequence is CASSPRGGLDTDTQYF. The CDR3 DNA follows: TGTGCCAGCAGCCCACGGGGGGGGCTGGACACAGATACGCAGTATTTT. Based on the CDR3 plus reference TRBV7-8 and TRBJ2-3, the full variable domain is GAGVSQSPRYKVAKRGQDVALRCDPISGHVSLFWYQQALGQGPEFLTYFQNEAQLDKSGLPSDRFFAERPEGSVSTLKIQRTQQEDSAVYLCASSPRGGLDTDTQYFGPGTRLTVL.